Following are 9 T cell receptor beta chains from one sample sequenced in a study of blood T cell repertoires in COVID-19. The assay was immunoSEQ multiplex PCR, and TCRdb's table has in-frame clones only and misses some. Among approximately 280,000 clones, approximately 88% were seen once, and the ten largest hold 2.2%. Specimen: peripheral blood. Receptors were obtained from a man aged 50-60 years with acute or convalescent COVID-19.

The chain couples TRBV12-3 or TRBV12-4 to TRBJ1-1, with unresolved D. This CDR3 has 13 residues. Trimming stripped 6 bases from V and 4 bases from J, with 12 bases between. This chain's CDR3 is CASSRARGTEAFF. The CDR3 DNA follows: TGTGCCAGCAGCCGCGCCCGAGGCACTGAAGCTTTCTTT.

This chain uses TRBV7-9 with TRBJ2-2; 9 nucleotides match TRBD2. Germline V CDR1 and CDR2: SEHNR, FQNEAQ (reference sequence). This CDR3 region has 15 residues. V lost 5 bases and J lost 4; bases outside the gene matches: 5. The CDR3 DNA reads as TGTGCCAGCAGCCCTAGCGGGGCGGTCACCGGGGAGCTGTTTTTT. It specifies CASSPSGAVTGELFF.

The rearrangement links TRBV7-3 to TRBJ1-1; D gene ambiguous. CDR1 is SGHTA and CDR2 is FQGTGA in the germline V gene. V was pared by 2 bases and J by 0 bases, with 4 bases between. The CDR3 is made up of 13 amino acids. The CDR3 DNA sequence: TGTGCCAGCAGCTTAGACTTGAACACTGAAGCTTTCTTT. Its protein product is CASSLDLNTEAFF.

This clone showed up just once. This rearrangement joins TRBV11-1 to TRBJ1-4; 7 bases align to TRBD1. V lost 5 bases to trimming and J lost 4 bases; unmatched junction nucleotides: 4. Germline values: CDR1 SGHAT, CDR2 FQDESV (reference sequence). The CDR3 runs to 14 residues. Written as DNA, the CDR3 is TGTGCCAGCAGCCCGAGGGACAGTAATGAAAAACTGTTTTTT. It translates to CASSPRDSNEKLFF.

V and J are TRBV7-2 and TRBJ2-7; a possible D gene is TRBD2 (6 bases). The germline V gene has CDR1 SGHTA and CDR2 FQGNSA. The V end was cut by 0 bases, the J end by 4 bases, with 10 bases between. This CDR3 has 14 residues. CDR3 sequence: CASSLAWGTYEQYF. As DNA, the CDR3 is TGTGCCAGCAGCTTAGCCTGGGGGACTTACGAGCAGTACTTC. The complete variable domain, with remaining parts taken from reference TRBV7-2 and TRBJ2-7, reads GAGVSQSPSNKVTEKGKDVELRCDPISGHTALYWYRQSLGQGLEFLIYFQGNSAPDKSGLPSDRFSAERTGGSVSTLTIQRTQQEDSAVYLCASSLAWGTYEQYFGPGTRLTVT.

V and J are TRBV18 and TRBJ1-1; tentatively, D is TRBD1 (6 bases). CDR1 is KGHSH and CDR2 is LQKENI in the germline V gene. Trimming pared 6 bases from V and 5 bases from J, leaving 13 bases between. This CDR3 is built from 13 residues. CDR3 sequence: CASSPDSWTEAFF. In nucleotides, the CDR3 is TGTGCCAGCTCTCCGGACAGTTGGACTGAAGCTTTCTTT. Full variable domain (remainder filled in from reference TRBV18 and TRBJ1-1): NAGVMQNPRHLVRRRGQEARLRCSPMKGHSHVYWYRQLPEEGLKFMVYLQKENIIDESGMPKERFSAEFPKEGPSILRIQQVVRGDSAAYFCASSPDSWTEAFFGQGTRLTVV.

The chain links TRBV19 to TRBJ2-7; 7 nucleotides match TRBD1. The germline V gene has CDR1 LNHDA and CDR2 SQIVND (reference sequence). The CDR3 is 14 amino acids. The junction had 14 bases not matched to a gene; V was cut back by 10 bases and J by 5 bases. CDR3 in amino acids: CATQRGQGFDEQYF. CDR3 DNA: TGTGCCACCCAAAGGGGGCAGGGGTTTGACGAGCAGTACTTC.

Only one count was recorded for this clone. The rearrangement joins TRBV4-2 to TRBJ2-3; D possibly corresponds to TRBD2 (6 bases). V dropped 5 bases and J dropped 6 bases, with 21 bases sitting between them. CDR3 length: 16 amino acids. CDR1 and CDR2 from the germline V gene are LGHNA and YNFKEQ. DNA for the CDR3: TGTGCCAGCAGCTGGGGAGGAGGAGTAACTGCCGATACGCAGTATTTT. This gives the protein CASSWGGGVTADTQYF.

This chain links TRBV7-2 with TRBJ1-5, with TRBD1 matching over 7 bases. The CDR3 has 18 residues. Germline V gene sequence: CDR1 SGHTA, CDR2 FQGNSA. Unmatched junction bases numbered 17, after V lost 2 bases and J lost 7 bases. CDR3 region: CASSLFQTGSRGGQPQHF. CDR3 DNA sequence: TGTGCCAGCAGCTTATTCCAGACAGGCTCTCGAGGGGGCCAGCCCCAGCATTTT.